The T cell receptor beta chain under discussion was sequenced for a study of blood T cell repertoires in COVID-19. Study in general: Both acute and convalescent COVID-19 samples were obtained from the United States, Italy and Spain. The cDNA or gDNA used as material had been derived from T cells, B-cell-depleted T cells, or PBMCs.

Germline CDR1 reads SGHTA; CDR2 reads FQGNSA. V was clipped by 1 base and J by 3 bases; unmatched bases: 3. The CDR3 has 14 residues. This clone appeared many times. Original data processing: Amplification with reference gene primers provided the estimates of nucleated cell counts. The method was immunoSEQ multiplex PCR; TCRdb's version includes in-frame clones alone and lacks a portion of them. That table supplies the V and J calls and clone size; D and trimming were determined from the DNA. The sample includes 150,000 to 200,000 clones, about 81% seen only once; the top ten take roughly 12%. Seattle's cohort entered during active infection and was followed longitudinally.

The sequence derives from a woman at least 80 years old with COVID-19, enrolled during active disease. Source material: peripheral blood. V and J are TRBV7-2 and TRBJ2-7; 7 nucleotides match TRBD2. CDR3 loop: CASSLGAGFYEQYF. CDR3 nucleotides: TGTGCCAGCAGCTTAGGAGCGGGGTTCTACGAGCAGTACTTC.